Below are 26 T cell receptor beta chains sequenced from a single sample in a study of blood T cell repertoires in COVID-19. Method: immunoSEQ multiplex PCR; TCRdb's copy keeps in-frame clones and lacks some. The table has fewer than 350,000 clones, 88% seen once. What was sequenced was PBMCs or T cells enriched from blood (not recorded which). These receptors were obtained from an older woman in a cohort exposed to, infected with or recovered from COVID-19 (not recorded which).

The rearrangement uses TRBV20-1 and TRBJ2-1; no definite D call. In germline, CDR1 is DFQATT, CDR2 SNEGSKA (reference sequence). Trimming pared 3 bases from V and 0 bases from J, leaving 9 bases between. The CDR3 is made up of 14 amino acids. Here the CDR3 DNA reads TGCAGTGCTAGTGGGCCTTTCTCCTACAATGAGCAGTTCTTC. Protein sequence: CSASGPFSYNEQFF.

The CDR3 reads CSAPGIETQYF. In DNA, the CDR3 is TGCAGTGCCCCCGGTATAGAGACCCAGTACTTC. The chain employs TRBV20-1 and TRBJ2-5; D gene ambiguous. V lost 6 bases to trimming and J lost 4 bases, with 9 bases between them. Germline CDR1 and CDR2: DFQATT and SNEGSKA (reference sequence). This CDR3 contains 11 residues.

This chain links TRBV4-1 with TRBJ2-1; 10 bases agree with TRBD2. Germline CDR1 and CDR2: MGHRA and YSYEKL. The CDR3 runs to 15 residues. With 1 base clipped from V and 7 bases from J, the junction kept 4 bases outside the gene matches. The CDR3 reads CASSQVTSGINEQFF. In DNA, the CDR3 is TGCGCCAGCAGCCAAGTTACTAGCGGGATAAATGAGCAGTTCTTC.

This chain links TRBV10-2 with TRBJ2-7; 7 nucleotides align to TRBD1. Per germline, CDR1 WSHSY and CDR2 SAAADI. The CDR3 sequence is 14 residues long. Trimming removed 6 bases from V and 3 bases from J; junction bases left unmatched: 8. CDR3 bases: TGCGCCAGCAGAAGACAGGGTCCCGACTACGAGCAGTACTTC. Its translation is CASRRQGPDYEQYF.

This clone was counted once. The chain employs TRBV18 and TRBJ2-1; possible D gene TRBD1, 5 bases. The germline V and J ends were trimmed by 2 bases and 5 bases, with 13 bases remaining between them. The CDR3 spans 15 residues. Germline-derived CDR1 and CDR2 are KGHSH and LQKENI. The DNA of the CDR3 is TGTGCCAGCTCACCAATTGGGCAGGGTGACAATGAGCAGTTCTTC. It encodes CASSPIGQGDNEQFF.

The rearrangement joins TRBV5-1 to TRBJ2-5; 10 nucleotides agree with TRBD2. Trimming took 4 bases from V and 0 from J; bases not matched to a gene: 3. CDR3 length: 15 amino acids. Germline CDR1 and CDR2: SGHRS and YFSETQ. In DNA, the CDR3 is TGCGCCAGCAGCCTTAGCGGGGGGTACCAAGAGACCCAGTACTTC. This codes for CASSLSGGYQETQYF.

The V and J genes are TRBV10-2 and TRBJ2-7, with 7 nucleotides matching TRBD2. Germline CDR1 WSHSY, CDR2 SAAADI. The CDR3 is 15 residues long. Trimming at V came to 3 bases and at J to 3 bases, leaving 8 bases not matched to a gene. CDR3 sequence reads: CASSDLAGASYEQYF. The CDR3 bases are TGCGCCAGCAGTGACTTGGCGGGAGCAAGCTACGAGCAGTACTTC.

This sequence joins TRBV30 and TRBJ1-1; 9 bases are a match to TRBD1. This CDR3 is built from 14 residues. With 7 bases clipped from V and 2 bases from J, the junction kept 8 bases outside the gene matches. Germline V gives CDR1 GTSNPN, CDR2 SVGIG (reference sequence). The CDR3 DNA is TGTGCCTACCGGCGGACAGGGGAAAACACTGAAGCTTTCTTT. Protein sequence: CAYRRTGENTEAFF.

V gene TRBV19 combines with J gene TRBJ2-5; D uncertain. Germline V gene lookup returns CDR1 LNHDA and CDR2 SQIVND (reference sequence). Between the trimmed V and J ends, which lost 5 bases and 5 bases, there was a span of 12 bases. This CDR3 contains 13 residues. As DNA, the CDR3 is TGTGCCAGTAGTGCTTCTATCGGGGAGACCCAGTACTTC. Its protein product is CASSASIGETQYF.

The chain links TRBV19 to TRBJ1-5, with TRBD1 as a possible D gene (5 bases). V was clipped by 1 base and J by 4 bases, with 8 bases between them. From germline, CDR1 is LNHDA and CDR2 SQIVND (reference sequence). The CDR3 runs 14 residues. Here the CDR3 DNA reads TGTGCCAGTAGTATAGCCGACAGTAATCAGCCCCAGCATTTT. Amino acid sequence: CASSIADSNQPQHF.

The sample holds one count of this clone. The genes are TRBV10-3 and TRBJ1-1; D possibly corresponds to TRBD1 (6 bases). This CDR3 has 13 amino acids. Trimming removed 8 bases from V and 2 bases from J, with 12 bases in between. CDR1 ENHRY and CDR2 SYGVKD come from the germline V gene. CDR3 coding DNA: TGTGCCATCCAACGGGACATCAACACTGAAGCTTTCTTT. Encoded protein: CAIQRDINTEAFF.

The chain carries TRBV4-2 and TRBJ2-7; unclear D gene. Germline CDR1 is LGHNA and CDR2 is YNFKEQ. The CDR3 extends over 14 amino acids. V was pared by 1 base and J by 3 bases, with 10 bases between. The DNA of the CDR3 is TGTGCCAGCAGCCAAGTAAACAGTGGCTACGAGCAGTACTTC. Encoded protein: CASSQVNSGYEQYF.

This clone was recorded once. This chain links TRBV7-9 with TRBJ1-4; D is uncertain. Trimming shortened V by 3 bases and J by 7 bases, and 15 bases separated the two germline ends. From germline, CDR1 is SEHNR and CDR2 FQNEAQ (reference sequence). CDR3 length: 15 amino acids. CDR3 in DNA: TGTGCCAGCAGCTTTTCCGGGAGTAGGGCTGAAAAACTGTTTTTT. Translation: CASSFSGSRAEKLFF.

The J gene is TRBJ2-3, the V gene TRBV28; 7 bases agree with TRBD1. CDR1 is MDHEN and CDR2 is SYDVKM in the germline V gene. CDR3 length equals 13 residues. V trimming: 7 bases; J trimming: 3 bases; junction bases outside the gene matches: 4. The DNA of the CDR3 is TGTGCCAGCAACAGGGGTGATACAGATACGCAGTATTTT. Protein product: CASNRGDTDTQYF.

The chain employs TRBV9 and TRBJ1-1, with 11 positions matching TRBD1. This CDR3 spans 15 amino acids. The V segment lost 0 bases and the J segment 5 bases; nucleotides outside the gene matches: 3. Germline V gives CDR1 SGDLS, CDR2 YYNGEE. CDR3 region: CASSVDGTGGTEAFF. In DNA, the CDR3 is TGTGCCAGCAGCGTAGATGGGACAGGGGGAACTGAAGCTTTCTTT. Full variable domain (outside the CDR3, taken from reference TRBV9 and TRBJ1-1): DSGVTQTPKHLITATGQRVTLRCSPRSGDLSVYWYQQSLDQGLQFLIQYYNGEERAKGNILERFSAQQFPDLHSELNLSSLELGDSALYFCASSVDGTGGTEAFFGQGTRLTVV.

The chain employs TRBV3-1 (or the pseudogene TRBV3-2) and TRBJ2-4, with 10 bases matching TRBD2. CDR1 is LGHDT, CDR2 YNNKEL, per germline (reference sequence). This CDR3 region has 19 residues. Trimming removed 2 bases from V and 5 bases from J; junction bases left unmatched: 15. CDR3 bases: TGTGCCAGCAGCCAATATGGTCGTAGCGGGAGGAGGTCGGAAAACATTCAGTACTTC. Protein product: CASSQYGRSGRRSENIQYF.

CDR3 amino acids: CASSLRQSTDTQYF. The CDR3 DNA reads as TGTGCCAGCAGCCTCCGACAAAGCACAGATACGCAGTATTTT. V usage is TRBV11-2 and J usage is TRBJ2-3; no reliable D call. Trimming cost V 5 bases and J 0 bases, with 9 bases left between them. Germline V gives CDR1 SGHAT, CDR2 FQNNGV. This CDR3 comprises 14 residues.

As concerns this clone: This sample includes further DNA sequences coding for the same CDR3. The chain couples TRBV7-3 to TRBJ1-5; D perhaps matches TRBD1 (5 bases). CDR3 length equals 13 residues. Germline V gene data show CDR1 as SGHTA and CDR2 as FQGTGA. Trimming removed 3 bases from V and 5 bases from J, with 8 bases in between. CDR3 nucleotide sequence: TGTGCCAGCAGCTTGGGGGGGGATCAGCCCCAGCATTTT. Translation: CASSLGGDQPQHF.

This chain connects TRBV28 to TRBJ2-2; D call uncertain. Germline V gene lookup returns CDR1 MDHEN and CDR2 SYDVKM. The CDR3 contains 12 residues. V lost 8 bases, J lost 3 bases, and 7 bases lay in between. CDR3 DNA sequence: TGTGCCAGCTCAACACACACCGGGGAGCTGTTTTTT. Residues: CASSTHTGELFF. The complete variable domain, with remaining parts taken from reference TRBV28 and TRBJ2-2, reads DVKVTQSSRYLVKRTGEKVFLECVQDMDHENMFWYRQDPGLGLRLIYFSYDVKMKEKGDIPEGYSVSREKKERFSLILESASTNQTSMYLCASSTHTGELFFGEGSRLTVL.

V usage is TRBV7-2 and J usage is TRBJ1-2; D remains ambiguous. CDR3 size: 15 residues. Germline V lookup: CDR1 SGHTA, CDR2 FQGNSA. V was pared by 3 bases and J by 0 bases, with 11 bases between. The CDR3 loop is CASSFGTSANYGYTF. The CDR3 region has the DNA TGTGCCAGCAGCTTTGGCACCTCAGCTAACTATGGCTACACCTTC.

This rearrangement joins TRBV20-1 to TRBJ2-4; possibly TRBD2 for D (6 bases). V dropped 3 bases and J dropped 5 bases, with 17 bases sitting between them. Germline V gene data show CDR1 as DFQATT and CDR2 as SNEGSKA (reference sequence). The CDR3 consists of 15 residues. This CDR3 reads CSASRLGLGQNIQYF. CDR3 in DNA: TGCAGTGCTAGTAGACTAGGGTTGGGGCAAAACATTCAGTACTTC.

V is TRBV5-4 and J is TRBJ1-4; TRBD1 is a possible D gene (6 bases). CDR3 length: 15 amino acids. V gave up 4 bases and J gave up 7 bases, with 17 bases separating them. Germline CDR1 is SGHNT and CDR2 is YYREEE (reference sequence). CDR3 protein: CASSLRLGGGEKLFF. CDR3 nucleotides: TGTGCCAGCAGCCTTCGACTGGGAGGGGGTGAAAAACTGTTTTTT.

V is TRBV7-9 and J is TRBJ2-5; 11 nucleotides agree with TRBD2. The CDR3 sequence is 14 residues long. Germline CDR1 SEHNR, CDR2 FQNEAQ (reference sequence). V shed 6 bases and J 5 bases; nucleotides not matched to a gene: 5. The CDR3 loop reads CASSFRTSGETQYF. DNA of the CDR3: TGTGCCAGCAGTTTCCGGACTAGCGGGGAGACCCAGTACTTC.

This sequence joins TRBV18 and TRBJ1-3; D ambiguous. Per germline, CDR1 KGHSH and CDR2 LQKENI. The CDR3 is made up of 13 amino acids. Trimming left V 4 bases short and J 4 bases short, with 8 bases between. This CDR3 reads CASSLEYGNTIYF. The DNA of the CDR3 is TGTGCCAGCTCACTAGAATACGGAAACACCATATATTTT.

V gene TRBV2 combines with J gene TRBJ1-2; a possible D gene is TRBD1 (5 bases). The V end was cut by 3 bases, the J end by 5 bases, with 10 bases between. Germline CDR1 and CDR2: SNHLY and FYNNEI. The CDR3 is made up of 13 amino acids. The CDR3 here is CASSESQGYGYTF. DNA of the CDR3: TGTGCCAGCAGTGAGTCGCAGGGTTATGGCTACACCTTC.

The rearrangement links TRBV19 to TRBJ1-3; TRBD1 matches at 8 bases. The CDR3 contains 16 residues. With V trimmed by 4 bases and J by 0 bases, 5 bases remained unmatched. Germline V gives CDR1 LNHDA, CDR2 SQIVND (reference sequence). CDR3 nucleotide sequence: TGTGCCAGTAGTAGGGACAGGATGAGCTCTGGAAACACCATATATTTT. It yields the protein CASSRDRMSSGNTIYF.